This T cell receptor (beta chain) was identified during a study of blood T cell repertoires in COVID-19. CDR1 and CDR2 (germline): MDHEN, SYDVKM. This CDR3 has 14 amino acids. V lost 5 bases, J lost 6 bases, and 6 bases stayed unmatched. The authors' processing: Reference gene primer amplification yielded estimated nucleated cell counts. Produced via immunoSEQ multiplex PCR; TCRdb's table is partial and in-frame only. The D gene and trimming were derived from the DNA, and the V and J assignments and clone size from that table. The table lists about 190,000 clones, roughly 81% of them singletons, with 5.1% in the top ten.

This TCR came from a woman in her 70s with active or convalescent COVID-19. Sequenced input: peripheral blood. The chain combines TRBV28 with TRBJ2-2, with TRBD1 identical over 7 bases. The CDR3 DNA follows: TGTGCCAGCAGTCTCAGACAGGGTGCCGGGGAGCTGTTTTTT. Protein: CASSLRQGAGELFF.